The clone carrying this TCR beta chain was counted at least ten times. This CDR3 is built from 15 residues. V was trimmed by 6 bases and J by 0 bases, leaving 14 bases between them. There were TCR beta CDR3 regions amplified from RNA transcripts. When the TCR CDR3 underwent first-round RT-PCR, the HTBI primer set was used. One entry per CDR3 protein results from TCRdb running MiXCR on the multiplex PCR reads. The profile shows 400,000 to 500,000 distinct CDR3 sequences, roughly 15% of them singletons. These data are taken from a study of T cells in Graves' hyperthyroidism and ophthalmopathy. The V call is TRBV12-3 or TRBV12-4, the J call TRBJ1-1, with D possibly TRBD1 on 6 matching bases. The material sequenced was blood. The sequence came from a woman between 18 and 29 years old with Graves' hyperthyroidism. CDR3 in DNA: TGTGCCAGCAGCAGGGGCCCCCAAATGAACACTGAAGCTTTCTTT. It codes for CASSRGPQMNTEAFF.